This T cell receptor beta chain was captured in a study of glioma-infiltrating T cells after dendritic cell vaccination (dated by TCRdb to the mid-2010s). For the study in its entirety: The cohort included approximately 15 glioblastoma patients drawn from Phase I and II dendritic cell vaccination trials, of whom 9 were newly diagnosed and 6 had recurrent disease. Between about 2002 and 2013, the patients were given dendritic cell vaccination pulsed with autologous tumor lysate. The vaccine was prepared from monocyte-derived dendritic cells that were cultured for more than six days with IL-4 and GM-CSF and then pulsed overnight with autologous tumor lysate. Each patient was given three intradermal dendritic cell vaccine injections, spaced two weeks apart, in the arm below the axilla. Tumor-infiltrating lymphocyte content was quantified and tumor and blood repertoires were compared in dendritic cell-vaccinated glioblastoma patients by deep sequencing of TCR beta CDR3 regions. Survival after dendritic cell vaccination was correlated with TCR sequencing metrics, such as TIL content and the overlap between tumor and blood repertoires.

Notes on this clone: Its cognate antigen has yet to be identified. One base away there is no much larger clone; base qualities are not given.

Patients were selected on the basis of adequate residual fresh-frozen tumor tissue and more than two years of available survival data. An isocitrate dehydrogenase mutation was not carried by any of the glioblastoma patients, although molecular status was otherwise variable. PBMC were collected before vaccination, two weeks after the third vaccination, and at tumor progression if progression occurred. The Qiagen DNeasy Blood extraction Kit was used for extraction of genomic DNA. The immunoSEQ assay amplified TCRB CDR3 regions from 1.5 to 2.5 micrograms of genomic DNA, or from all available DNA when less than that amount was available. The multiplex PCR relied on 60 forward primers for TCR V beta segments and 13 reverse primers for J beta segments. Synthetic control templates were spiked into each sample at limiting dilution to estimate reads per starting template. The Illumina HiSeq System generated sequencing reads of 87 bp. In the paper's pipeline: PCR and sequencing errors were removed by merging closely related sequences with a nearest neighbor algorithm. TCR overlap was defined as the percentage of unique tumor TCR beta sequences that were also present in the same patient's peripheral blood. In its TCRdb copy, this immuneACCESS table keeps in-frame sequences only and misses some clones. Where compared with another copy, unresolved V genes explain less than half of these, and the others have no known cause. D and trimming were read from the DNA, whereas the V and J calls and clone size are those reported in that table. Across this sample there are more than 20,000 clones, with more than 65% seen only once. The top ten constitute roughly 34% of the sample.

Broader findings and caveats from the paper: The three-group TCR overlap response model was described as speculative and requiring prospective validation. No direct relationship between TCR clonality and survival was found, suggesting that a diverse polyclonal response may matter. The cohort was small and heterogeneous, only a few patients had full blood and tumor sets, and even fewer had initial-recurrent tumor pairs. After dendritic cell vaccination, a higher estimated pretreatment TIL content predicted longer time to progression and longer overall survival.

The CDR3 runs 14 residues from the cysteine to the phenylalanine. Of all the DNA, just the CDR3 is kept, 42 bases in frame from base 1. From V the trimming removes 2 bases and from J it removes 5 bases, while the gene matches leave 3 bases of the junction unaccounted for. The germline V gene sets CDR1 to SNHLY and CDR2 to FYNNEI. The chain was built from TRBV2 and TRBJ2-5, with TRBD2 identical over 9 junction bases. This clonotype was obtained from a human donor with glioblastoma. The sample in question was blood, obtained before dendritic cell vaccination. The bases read TGTGCCAGCAGTGAAAGCGGGAGGTCGGAGACCCAGTACTTC. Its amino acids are CASSESGRSETQYF.